The clone carrying this TCR beta chain was observed many times. Its antigen is as yet unknown. This record comes from a study of HIV-infected patients and healthy controls. Across the whole study: Viral load fell to undetectable in 11 of 16 patients by the second blood draw. No general T-cell lymphocytopenia was present, and per-chain CDR3 totals resembled those of controls.

There are 16 residues in the CDR3. With V trimmed by 1 base and J by 4 bases, 5 bases remained unmatched. Germline lookup yields CDR1 LGHDT and CDR2 YNNKEL (reference sequence). cDNA was made from approximately 0.55 ug RNA using alpha and beta constant primers. Separate chain-specific third strand synthesis with multiplexing indices produced the alpha and beta libraries. TCRdb re-analysed the 5' RACE reads in MiXCR, keeping a single row per CDR3 protein. Among 15,000 to 20,000 distinct CDR3 sequences listed, under 9% were seen once. Roughly three months, about 14 weeks, into antiretroviral therapy, follow-up blood was collected. No cell fractionation was done, so the repertoire covers all unsorted peripheral blood T cells. Study-wide results and caveats: Healthy control repertoires had roughly threefold more distinct CDR3s than untreated HIV+ repertoires, and higher Shannon diversity.

The chain combines TRBV3-1 with TRBJ1-4; 8 bases align to TRBD1. The clonotype was recovered from an adult with HIV infection. Sample: blood, taken during antiretroviral therapy. The chain's CDR3 is CASSQVRDRYNEKLFF. The CDR3 DNA is TGTGCCAGCAGCCAAGTCAGGGACAGGTATAATGAAAAACTGTTTTTT.